This T cell receptor (beta chain) appears in the sequencing data of a study of cytomegalovirus exposure and HLA in healthy donors. The study ran its PCR with 60 Vbeta and 13 Jbeta primers. Clones were read by immunoSEQ multiplex PCR, and TCRdb kept only the in-frame ones, dropping some. The sample records some 150,000 clones, 60% to 80% being singletons. The ends were cut back, 1 base at V and 6 bases at J, with 9 bases in the middle. CDR1 is LNHDA and CDR2 is SQIVND in the germline V gene (reference sequence). The CDR3 runs 13 residues. The rearrangement joins TRBV19 to TRBJ1-1, with a possible D match to TRBD1 (5 bases). Sequences were obtained from PBMCs. The TCR sequence derives from a male donor in good health and CMV-seronegative. CDR3 in DNA: TGTGCCAGTAGTATAGTAGGGGCCGCTGAAGCTTTCTTT. This gives the protein CASSIVGAAEAFF.